The rows below give T cell receptor beta chains drawn from one sample of a study of T cell responses to AZD1222 COVID-19 vaccine. Produced via immunoSEQ multiplex PCR; TCRdb's table is partial and in-frame only. The sample yields 150,000 or so clones, roughly nine tenths seen once. The source was peripheral blood, collected on day 0 of AZD1222 vaccination. These receptors were obtained from an adult in good health. Each CDR3 is given with its conserved first and last residue. Each record gives: V gene, clone size, D gene, J gene, CDR3 DNA, CDR3 protein. A D gene is named only where the DNA matches it firmly. Some rows have no size entry. The others give once, few or many, or a class for an expanded clone.

>TRBV7-2|.|.|TRBJ1-5
TGTGCCAGCAGCTTGGGTGAGCCCCATCAGCCCCAGCATTTT
CASSLGEPHQPQHF
>TRBV5-6|.|.|TRBJ1-2
TGTGCCAGCAGCGAAGGATTTTTTTTGGGGGGCTATGGCTACACCTTC
CASSEGFFLGGYGYTF
>TRBV6-5|.|.|TRBJ1-4
TGTGCCAGCAGTTACTCCCGGTCTAATGAAAAACTGTTTTTT
CASSYSRSNEKLFF
>TRBV20-1|.|.|TRBJ2-7
TGCAGTGCTCCCGTGGCCTACGAGCAGTACTTC
CSAPVAYEQYF
>TRBV11-2|.|.|TRBJ2-2
TGTGCCAGCAGCTTAGTTCCCGCGAGCACCGGGGAGCTGTTTTTT
CASSLVPASTGELFF
>TRBV18|.|TRBD1|TRBJ1-2
TGTGCCAGCTCACCGACAGGGACGGTCGGCTACACCTTC
CASSPTGTVGYTF
>TRBV28|.|.|TRBJ1-4
TGTGCCAGCAGTTTAAATCAGTTTGCAACTAATGAAAAACTGTTTTTT
CASSLNQFATNEKLFF
>TRBV18|.|.|TRBJ2-3
TGTGCCAGCTCACCAAACGGCCGCTACACAGATACGCAGTATTTT
CASSPNGRYTDTQYF
>TRBV13|.|TRBD1|TRBJ2-1
TGTGCCAGCAGCTGGACAGGGCTCGGGGAGCAGTTCTTC
CASSWTGLGEQFF
>TRBV11-2|.|.|TRBJ2-7
TGTGCCAGCAGCTTAGGGATTTCCTACGAGCAGTACTTC
CASSLGISYEQYF
>TRBV9|.|.|TRBJ2-2
TGTGCCAGCAGCGTAGTACCGAACACCGGGGAGCTGTTTTTT
CASSVVPNTGELFF
>TRBV3-1/TRBV3-2|.|TRBD1|TRBJ1-2
TGTGCCAGCAGCCACCTAGGAGGGGGCGCTTATGGCTACACCTTC
CASSHLGGGAYGYTF
>TRBV4-1|.|.|TRBJ1-5
TGCGCCAGCAGCCAAGTCCACAACCGCAGCAATCAGCCCCAGCATTTT
CASSQVHNRSNQPQHF
>TRBV19|.|TRBD1|TRBJ1-2
TGTGCCAGTACGCTAGCAATACAGGGGGCCGTGAGGGGCTACACCTTC
CASTLAIQGAVRGYTF
>TRBV18|.|TRBD1|TRBJ2-7
TGTGCCAGCTCACCACCGGGACAGGGGGATTTAGGCGAGCAGTACTTC
CASSPPGQGDLGEQYF
>TRBV5-4|.|TRBD1|TRBJ2-2
TGTGCCAGCAGGCCGGGACAGATCACCGGGGAGCTGTTTTTT
CASRPGQITGELFF
>TRBV19|once|.|TRBJ1-1
TGTGCCAGTAGTATTGGAGGGGCGCGGACTGAAGCTTTCTTT
CASSIGGARTEAFF
>TRBV9|.|TRBD1|TRBJ2-1
TGTGCCAGCAGCGGGGACAGAGAGGCCAACAATGAGCAGTTCTTC
CASSGDREANNEQFF
>TRBV6-1|.|.|TRBJ1-2
TGTGCCAGCAGTGAGTCGGGTCGCTATGGCTACACCTTC
CASSESGRYGYTF
>TRBV27|.|.|TRBJ2-3
TGTGCCAGCAGTTTATACCCCCCCCCAGATACGCAGTATTTT
CASSLYPPPDTQYF
>TRBV5-1|few|.|TRBJ1-1
TGCGCCAGCAGCTTGGGCCCCTCCAACACTGAAGCTTTCTTT
CASSLGPSNTEAFF
>TRBV24-1|.|TRBD2|TRBJ2-1
TGTGCCACCGGTAGCGGGGGCTACAATGAGCAGTTCTTC
CATGSGGYNEQFF
>TRBV5-1|.|TRBD2|TRBJ2-3
TGCGCCAGCAGGTCCGGGACTAGCGGGATGGTCTTATCGGATACGCAGTATTTT
CASRSGTSGMVLSDTQYF
>TRBV28|.|.|TRBJ1-3
TGTGCCAGCAGCACTTACCTAAACACCATATATTTT
CASSTYLNTIYF
>TRBV27|.|TRBD2|TRBJ2-7
TGTGCCAGCAGTCTAACCGGGACTAGCGAATACGAGCAGTACTTC
CASSLTGTSEYEQYF
>TRBV14|.|TRBD1|TRBJ1-2
TGTGCCAGCAGCCCGGGACAGAACTATGGCTACACCTTC
CASSPGQNYGYTF
>TRBV7-3|.|.|TRBJ2-3
TGTGCCAGCAGCTTAATGGGACCTTATACGCAGTATTTT
CASSLMGPYTQYF
>TRBV18|once|.|TRBJ2-1
TGTGCCAGCTCACCAGAAGGGACTGCTCCCAATGAGCAGTTCTTC
CASSPEGTAPNEQFF
>TRBV5-4|.|.|TRBJ1-2
TGTGCCAGCACCCCCGAGGAGCAATCCTATGGCTACACCTTC
CASTPEEQSYGYTF
>TRBV9|.|.|TRBJ2-1
TGTGCCAGCAGTCGTGGTGGGAGTGAAAATGAGCAGTTCTTC
CASSRGGSENEQFF
>TRBV14|once|.|TRBJ1-1
TGTGCCAGCAGCCACCTAGGGGTTATTGAAGCTTTCTTT
CASSHLGVIEAFF
>TRBV5-6|.|TRBD1|TRBJ1-1
TGTGCCAGCAGCTTGACAGGGGGGGGCACTGAAGCTTTCTTT
CASSLTGGGTEAFF
>TRBV15|few|.|TRBJ2-7
TGTGCCACCAGCAGAGATCTCCGGGGAGAGCAGTACTTC
CATSRDLRGEQYF
>TRBV27|.|.|TRBJ2-7
TGTGCCAGCAGTTTAGTCATTAGCTCCTACGAGCAGTACTTC
CASSLVISSYEQYF
>TRBV7-9|.|.|TRBJ1-3
TGTGCCAGCAGCTCCCGGCCCATCTCTGGAAACACCATATATTTT
CASSSRPISGNTIYF
>TRBV7-9|.|.|TRBJ2-1
TGTGCCAGCAGCTTACCGGACCCGCGGACCTACAATGAGCAGTTCTTC
CASSLPDPRTYNEQFF
>TRBV7-9|.|.|TRBJ1-1
TGTGCCAGCAGCCCCGATGGGGGTCCGACTGAAGCTTTCTTT
CASSPDGGPTEAFF
>TRBV9|.|TRBD2|TRBJ2-3
TGTGCCAGCAGCGTCACCGGGACTAGCGGGATGGATACGCAGTATTTT
CASSVTGTSGMDTQYF
>TRBV7-3|.|.|TRBJ1-5
TGTGCCAGCAGCTCAGGAGGTCAGCCCCAGCATTTT
CASSSGGQPQHF
>TRBV5-1|.|.|TRBJ2-2
TGCGCCAGCAGCTTGTTAGCGACAATGGGGTCCGGGGAGCTGTTTTTT
CASSLLATMGSGELFF
>TRBV20-1|.|.|TRBJ2-7
TGCAGTGCTAGTTCCCTAGCGAGCTCCTACGAGCAGTACTTC
CSASSLASSYEQYF
>TRBV27|.|TRBD1|TRBJ1-1
TGTGCCAGCAGTTATCGACAGGGGGAGGTGAACACTGAAGCTTTCTTT
CASSYRQGEVNTEAFF
>TRBV4-3|few|.|TRBJ2-7
TGCGCCAGCAGCCAAGACCGTGGGAGCCACGAGCAGTACTTC
CASSQDRGSHEQYF
>TRBV4-1|few|.|TRBJ1-5
TGCGCCAGCAGCCTGAGCGCCGCTAGCAATCAGCCCCAGCATTTT
CASSLSAASNQPQHF
>TRBV19|.|TRBD2|TRBJ2-2
TGTGCCAGTACTCCTAGCGGGAGGGCCTTAGGCACCGGGGAGCTGTTTTTT
CASTPSGRALGTGELFF
>TRBV2|.|TRBD1|TRBJ2-7
TGTGCCAGCAGGGGGACAGGGGAAGACTCCTACGAGCAGTACTTC
CASRGTGEDSYEQYF
>TRBV19|.|.|TRBJ2-2
TGTGCCAGTAGTATCTCTTTAGCATTTAACACCGGGGAGCTGTTTTTT
CASSISLAFNTGELFF
>TRBV2|.|.|TRBJ2-6
TGTGCCAGCACCGGGACGCGGGGGGCCAACGTCCTGACTTTC
CASTGTRGANVLTF
>TRBV14|.|TRBD2|TRBJ2-3
TGTGCCAGCAGCCCCGGACTAGTATCTTTGTATTTT
CASSPGLVSLYF
>TRBV18|.|.|TRBJ2-5
TGTGCCAGCTCCCGCTCTCCTCAAGAGACCCAGTACTTC
CASSRSPQETQYF
>TRBV5-6|few|TRBD2|TRBJ2-7
TGTGCCAGCAGCTTGAAGCTAGCGGGAGTTCAATCTTCCTACGAGCAGTACTTC
CASSLKLAGVQSSYEQYF
>TRBV7-2|.|.|TRBJ2-3
TGTGCCAGCACCCCTACCGGCCCGTCGGATACGCAGTATTTT
CASTPTGPSDTQYF
>TRBV18|.|TRBD1|TRBJ1-1
TGTGCCAGCTCACCACTCTCAGGGGGCGATGAAGCTTTCTTT
CASSPLSGGDEAFF
>TRBV19|.|TRBD1|TRBJ2-1
TGTGCCAGTAGTACCTCGGGACAGTACAATGAGCAGTTCTTC
CASSTSGQYNEQFF
>TRBV10-3|.|TRBD2|TRBJ2-7
TGTGCCATCAGTGAGTCGAATCTCGGGAGGCAAATCTCCTACGAGCAGTACTTC
CAISESNLGRQISYEQYF
>TRBV12-3/TRBV12-4|.|.|TRBJ2-1
TGTGCCAGCAGCCTAAACAATGAGCAGTTCTTC
CASSLNNEQFF
>TRBV27|.|TRBD2|TRBJ2-2
TGTGCCAGCAGTTCTCTAGCGGGAGCGGTGACCGGGGAGCTGTTTTTT
CASSSLAGAVTGELFF
>TRBV18|.|.|TRBJ2-5
TGTGCCAGCTCACCAGGGGAGACCCAGTACTTC
CASSPGETQYF
>TRBV14|.|.|TRBJ2-6
TGTGCCAGCAGACTTCCCGGGTTTCGCTCTGGGGCCAACGTCCTGACTTTC
CASRLPGFRSGANVLTF